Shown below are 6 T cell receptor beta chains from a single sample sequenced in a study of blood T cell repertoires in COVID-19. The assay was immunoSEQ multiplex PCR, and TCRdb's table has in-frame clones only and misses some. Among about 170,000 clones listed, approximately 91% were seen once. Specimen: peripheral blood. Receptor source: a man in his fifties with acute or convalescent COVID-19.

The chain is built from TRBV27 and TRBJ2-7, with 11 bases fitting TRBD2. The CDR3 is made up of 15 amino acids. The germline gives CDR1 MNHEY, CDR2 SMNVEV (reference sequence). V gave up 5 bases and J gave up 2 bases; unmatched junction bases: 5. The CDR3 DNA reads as TGTGCCAGCAGTCCGGGACTAGCGGAAACCTACGAGCAGTACTTC. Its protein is CASSPGLAETYEQYF.

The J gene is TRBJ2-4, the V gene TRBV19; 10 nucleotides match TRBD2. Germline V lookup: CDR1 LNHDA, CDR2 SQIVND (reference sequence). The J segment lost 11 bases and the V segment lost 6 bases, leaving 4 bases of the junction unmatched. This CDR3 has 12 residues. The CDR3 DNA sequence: TGTGCCAGTAGCAATAGCGGGGGGTTTCAGTACTTC. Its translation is CASSNSGGFQYF.

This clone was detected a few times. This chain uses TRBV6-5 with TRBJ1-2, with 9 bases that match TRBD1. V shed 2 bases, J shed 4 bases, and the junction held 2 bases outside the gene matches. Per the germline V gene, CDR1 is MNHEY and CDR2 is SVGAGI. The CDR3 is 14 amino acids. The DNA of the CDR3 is TGTGCCAGCAGTTACCGGGACAGGGCCTATGGCTACACCTTC. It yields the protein CASSYRDRAYGYTF.

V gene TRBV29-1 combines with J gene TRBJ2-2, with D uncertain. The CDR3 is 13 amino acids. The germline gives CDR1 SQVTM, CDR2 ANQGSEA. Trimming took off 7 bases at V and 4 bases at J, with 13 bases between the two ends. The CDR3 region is CSAKIAGTGELFF. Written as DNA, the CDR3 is TGCAGCGCTAAGATAGCCGGCACCGGGGAGCTGTTTTTT.

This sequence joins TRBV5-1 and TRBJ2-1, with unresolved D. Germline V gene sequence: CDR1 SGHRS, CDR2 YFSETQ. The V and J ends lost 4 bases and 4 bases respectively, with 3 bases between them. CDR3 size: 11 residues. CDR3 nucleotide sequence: TGCGCCAGCAGCCTGTACAATGAGCAGTTCTTC. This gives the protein CASSLYNEQFF.

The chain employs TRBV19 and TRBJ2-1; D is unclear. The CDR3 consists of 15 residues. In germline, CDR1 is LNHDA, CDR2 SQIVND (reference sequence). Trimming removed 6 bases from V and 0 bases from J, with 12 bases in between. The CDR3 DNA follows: TGTGCCAGTAGCGACTCGTGGAGCTCCTACAATGAGCAGTTCTTC. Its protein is CASSDSWSSYNEQFF.